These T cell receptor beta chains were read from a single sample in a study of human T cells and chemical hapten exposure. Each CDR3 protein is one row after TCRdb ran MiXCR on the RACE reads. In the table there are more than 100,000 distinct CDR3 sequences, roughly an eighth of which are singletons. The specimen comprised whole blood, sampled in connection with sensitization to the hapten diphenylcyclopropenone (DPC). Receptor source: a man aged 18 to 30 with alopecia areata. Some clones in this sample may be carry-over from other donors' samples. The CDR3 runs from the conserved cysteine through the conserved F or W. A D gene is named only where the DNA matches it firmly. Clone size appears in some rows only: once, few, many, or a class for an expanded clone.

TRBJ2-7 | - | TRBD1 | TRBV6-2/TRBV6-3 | TGTGCCAGCAGGCCGACAGGGTCCTACGAGCAGTACTTC | CASRPTGSYEQYF
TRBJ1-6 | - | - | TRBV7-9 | TGTGCCAGCAGCTCCCCGGGGACTTATTCACCCCTCCACTTT | CASSSPGTYSPLHF
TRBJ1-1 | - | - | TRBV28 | TGTGCCAGCACCGTCCCCGGTCGGGTGAAATTTGAAGCTTTCTTT | CASTVPGRVKFEAFF
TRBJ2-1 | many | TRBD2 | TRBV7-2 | TGTGCCAGCCGCACTAGCGGTAACAATGAGCAGTTCTTC | CASRTSGNNEQFF
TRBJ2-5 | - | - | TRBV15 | TGTGCCACCAGCAGAGATCCAGGGCTAGAGACCCAGTACTTC | CATSRDPGLETQYF
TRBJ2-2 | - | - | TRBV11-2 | TGTGCCAGCAGCTTAGGGCCTTCCCGGGAGCTGTTTTTT | CASSLGPSRELFF
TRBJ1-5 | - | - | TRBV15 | TGTGCCACCAGAGAGGGTAGTCAGCCCCAGCATTTT | CATREGSQPQHF
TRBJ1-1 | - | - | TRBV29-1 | TGCAGCGTTGAAGGTAGAGTGAACACTGAAGCTTTCTTT | CSVEGRVNTEAFF
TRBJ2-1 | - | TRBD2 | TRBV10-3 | TGTGCCATCAGTGATTGGCGGGGGGACTACAATGAGCAGTTCTTC | CAISDWRGDYNEQFF
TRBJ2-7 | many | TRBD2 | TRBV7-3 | TGTGCCAGCAGCCCCGCCCCCGGGACTAGCTTTAGCGAGCAGTACTTC | CASSPAPGTSFSEQYF
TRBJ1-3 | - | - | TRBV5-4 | TGTGCCAGCAGCTTTGGGAGCCCCTCTGGAAACACCATATATTTT | CASSFGSPSGNTIYF
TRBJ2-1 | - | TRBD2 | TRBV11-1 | TGTGCCAGCAGCCGGAACTCGGGGGGTCCCGCGGTCTTC | CASSRNSGGPAVF
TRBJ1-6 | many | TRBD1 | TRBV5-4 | TGTGCCAGCAGCTCGGAACCGCCGGGACAGAATAATTCACCCCTCCACTTT | CASSSEPPGQNNSPLHF
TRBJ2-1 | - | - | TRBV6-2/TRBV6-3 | TGTGCCAGCAGTTACGTGGGGGGCCGGGATGAGCAGTTCTTC | CASSYVGGRDEQFF
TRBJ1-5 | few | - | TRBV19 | TGTGCCAGTCTGGGAAGGAGTAATCAGCCCCAGCATTTT | CASLGRSNQPQHF
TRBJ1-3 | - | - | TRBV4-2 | TGTGCCAGCAGCCAAAGGGCGCGAGCATCTGGAAACACCATATATTTT | CASSQRARASGNTIYF
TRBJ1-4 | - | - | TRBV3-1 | TGTGCCAGCAGCGTGCGGGGTCCGGGAGAAAAACTGTTTTTT | CASSVRGPGEKLFF
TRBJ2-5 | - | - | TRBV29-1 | TGCAGCGTTGAAGACCCCAGGGGAGAGACCCAGTACTTC | CSVEDPRGETQYF
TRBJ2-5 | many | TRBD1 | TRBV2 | TGTGCCAGCCGTTACCTGACAGGGCAAGAGACCCAGTACTTC | CASRYLTGQETQYF